The present TCR beta chain was sequenced within a study of T cells in Graves' hyperthyroidism and ophthalmopathy. This CDR3 is 17 amino acids long. Germline V gives CDR1 MNHGY, CDR2 SAAAGT. TCR beta CDR3 region amplification was performed from RNA transcripts. First-round RT-PCR targeting the TCR CDR3 was performed with the HTBI primer set. TCRdb redid the calling of the multiplex PCR reads with MiXCR, one entry per CDR3 protein. In the table there are 250,000 to 300,000 distinct CDR3 sequences, 13% to 15% of which are singletons. This clonotype has just a few counts. As yet, its antigen is unknown. This may be a read error, as it is one base from a much larger clone. Lactation, pregnancy, other autoimmune disease or uncontrolled infection led to exclusion of patients. Diagnosis relied on clinical symptoms, serum thyroxine and TRAb, thyroid ultrasound and orbital computed tomography. Study-wide results and limits: The blood repertoire included most of the expanded thyroid clonotypes above 0.001. With a median lead of 6.5 months before onset, the model predicted ophthalmopathy.

The chain recombines TRBV6-8 with TRBJ1-6; possibly TRBD1 for D (5 bases). The sequencing input was blood. The sequence was collected from a woman between 35 and 50 years old with Graves' hyperthyroidism that later progressed to Graves' ophthalmopathy. The DNA for the CDR3 is TGTGTCAGCAGTTCAAGACAGTTGAGCTCCTATAATTCACCCCTCCACTTT. Its translation: CVSSSRQLSSYNSPLHF.